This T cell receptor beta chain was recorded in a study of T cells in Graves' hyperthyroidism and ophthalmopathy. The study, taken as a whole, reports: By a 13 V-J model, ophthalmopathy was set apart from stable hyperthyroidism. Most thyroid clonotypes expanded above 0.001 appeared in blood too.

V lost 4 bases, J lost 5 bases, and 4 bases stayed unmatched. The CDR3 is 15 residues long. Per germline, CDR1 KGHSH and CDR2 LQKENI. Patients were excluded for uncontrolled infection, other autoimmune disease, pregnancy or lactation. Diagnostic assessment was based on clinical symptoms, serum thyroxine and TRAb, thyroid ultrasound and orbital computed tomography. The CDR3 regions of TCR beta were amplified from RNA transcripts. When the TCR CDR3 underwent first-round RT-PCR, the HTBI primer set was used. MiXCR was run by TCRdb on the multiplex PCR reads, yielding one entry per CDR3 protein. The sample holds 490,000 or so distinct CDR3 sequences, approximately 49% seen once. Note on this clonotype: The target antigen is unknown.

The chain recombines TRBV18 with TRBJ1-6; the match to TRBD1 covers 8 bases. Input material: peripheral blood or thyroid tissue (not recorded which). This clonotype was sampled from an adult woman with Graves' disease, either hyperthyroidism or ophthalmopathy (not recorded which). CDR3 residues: CASSREGQDNSPLHF. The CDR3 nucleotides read TGTGCCAGCTCACGAGAGGGACAGGATAATTCACCCCTCCACTTT.